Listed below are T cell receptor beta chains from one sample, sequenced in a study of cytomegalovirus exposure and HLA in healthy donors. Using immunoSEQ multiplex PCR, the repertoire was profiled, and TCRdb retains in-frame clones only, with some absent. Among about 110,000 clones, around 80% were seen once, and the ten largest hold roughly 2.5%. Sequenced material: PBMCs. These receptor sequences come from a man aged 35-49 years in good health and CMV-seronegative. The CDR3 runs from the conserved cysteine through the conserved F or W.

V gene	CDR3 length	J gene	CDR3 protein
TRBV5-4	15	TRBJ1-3	CASSFGGESGNTIYF
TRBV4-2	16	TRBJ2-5	CASSQGGTGGTETQYF
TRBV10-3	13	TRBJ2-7	CAIKDRSSYEQYF
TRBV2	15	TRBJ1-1	CASSKTDSLNTEAFF
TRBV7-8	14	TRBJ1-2	CASSLGGSFYGYTF
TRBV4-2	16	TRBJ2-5	CASSQDPQGRIETQYF
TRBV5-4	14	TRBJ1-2	CASSLWTGNYGYTF
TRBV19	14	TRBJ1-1	CASSNPGVNTEAFF
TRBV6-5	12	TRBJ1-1	CASSGGGGEAFF
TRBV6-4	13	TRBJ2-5	CASSESDQETQYF
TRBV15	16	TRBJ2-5	CATWAPDGGLQETQYF
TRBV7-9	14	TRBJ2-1	CASNLMRVSNEQFF
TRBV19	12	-	CASSIDSYEQYF
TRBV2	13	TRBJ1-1	CASSANGQSEAFF
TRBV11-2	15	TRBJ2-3	CASSLERGGRDTQYF
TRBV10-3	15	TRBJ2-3	CAISVSSGPTDTQYF
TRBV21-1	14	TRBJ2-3	CARQGPRSTDTQYF
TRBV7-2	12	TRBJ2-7	CASSLTRDEQYF
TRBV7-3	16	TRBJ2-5	CASSPRSRGNQETQYF
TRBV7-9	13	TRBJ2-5	CASSHTGEETQYF
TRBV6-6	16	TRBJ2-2	CASSYGSGGHTGELFF
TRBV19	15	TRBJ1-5	CASSTTGDGTQPQHF
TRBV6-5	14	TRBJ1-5	CASKRDSSNQPQHF
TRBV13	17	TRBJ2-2	CASSPPGLAGITGELFF
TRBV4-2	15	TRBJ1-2	CASSQDWDSFYGYTF
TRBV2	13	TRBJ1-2	CASSEPGTYGYTF
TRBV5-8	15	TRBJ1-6	CASSLETGGTSPLHF
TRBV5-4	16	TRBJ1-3	CASSLGTGISGNTIYF
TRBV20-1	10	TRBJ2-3	CSADRSTQYF
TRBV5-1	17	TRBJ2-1	CASSLGQGGRSYNEQFF
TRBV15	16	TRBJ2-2	CATSREAGANTGELFF
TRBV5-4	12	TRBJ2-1	CASSSLGGEQFF